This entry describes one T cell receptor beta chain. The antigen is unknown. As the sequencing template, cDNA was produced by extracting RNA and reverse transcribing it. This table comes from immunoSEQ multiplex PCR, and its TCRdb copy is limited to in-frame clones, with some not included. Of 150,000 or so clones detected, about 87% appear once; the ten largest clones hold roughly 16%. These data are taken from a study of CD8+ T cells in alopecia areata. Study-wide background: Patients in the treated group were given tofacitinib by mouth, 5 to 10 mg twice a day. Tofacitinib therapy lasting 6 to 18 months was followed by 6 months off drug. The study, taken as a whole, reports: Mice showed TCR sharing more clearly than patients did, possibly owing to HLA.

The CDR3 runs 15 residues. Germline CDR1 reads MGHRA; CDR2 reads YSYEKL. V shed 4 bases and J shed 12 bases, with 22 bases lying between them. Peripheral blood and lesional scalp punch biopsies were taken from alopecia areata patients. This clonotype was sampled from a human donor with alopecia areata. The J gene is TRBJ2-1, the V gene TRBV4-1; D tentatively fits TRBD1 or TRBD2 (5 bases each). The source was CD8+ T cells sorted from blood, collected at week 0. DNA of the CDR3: TGCGCCAGCAGCCCCGTAACGGCTGGGGGTAGAGTGCAGTTCTTC. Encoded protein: CASSPVTAGGRVQFF.